This TCR beta chain was captured in a study of control samples from healthy donors and cancer patients. The data were produced by immunoSEQ multiplex PCR, yet TCRdb's version contains in-frame clones alone and is incomplete. The repertoire includes around 76,000 clones, around 90% of them detected once, and approximately 9.4% sits in the top ten. As concerns this clone: The CDR3 end shows no conserved phenylalanine or tryptophan, and so a read error is likely.

Trimming removed 4 bases from V and 2 bases from J, with 9 bases in between. Germline assignment: CDR1 SGHRS and CDR2 YFSETQ. CDR3 length: 13 amino acids. Material: PBMCs. The receptor was isolated from a woman in her forties or fifties with colorectal cancer. The chain has TRBV5-1 and TRBJ1-2; tentative D call: TRBD1 (5 bases). The CDR3 sequence is CASSVDTNYGYTL. In DNA form, the CDR3 reads TGCGCCAGCAGCGTGGACACAAACTATGGCTACACCCTC.